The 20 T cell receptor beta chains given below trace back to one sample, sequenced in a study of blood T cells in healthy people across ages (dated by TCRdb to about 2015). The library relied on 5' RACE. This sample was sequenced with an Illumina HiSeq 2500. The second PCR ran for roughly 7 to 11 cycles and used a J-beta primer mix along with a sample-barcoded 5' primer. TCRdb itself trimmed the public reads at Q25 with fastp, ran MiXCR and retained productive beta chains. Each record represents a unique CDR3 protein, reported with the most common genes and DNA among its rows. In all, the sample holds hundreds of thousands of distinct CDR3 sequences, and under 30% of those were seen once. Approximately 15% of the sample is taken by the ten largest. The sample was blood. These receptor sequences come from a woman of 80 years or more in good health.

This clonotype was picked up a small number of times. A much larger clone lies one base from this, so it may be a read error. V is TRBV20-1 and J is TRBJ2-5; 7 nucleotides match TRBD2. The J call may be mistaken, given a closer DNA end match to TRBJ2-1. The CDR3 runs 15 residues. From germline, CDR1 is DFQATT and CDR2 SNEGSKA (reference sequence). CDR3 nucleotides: TGCAGTGCTAGAGATTGGGGGGGTACCAAAGAGACCCAGTTCTTC. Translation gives CSARDWGGTKETQFF.

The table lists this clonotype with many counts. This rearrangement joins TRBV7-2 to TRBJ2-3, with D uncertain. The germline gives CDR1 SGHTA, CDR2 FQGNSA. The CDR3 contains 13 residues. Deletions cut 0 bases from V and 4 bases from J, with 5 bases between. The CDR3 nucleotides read TGTGCCAGCAGCTTAGCGCTAGCAGATACGCAGTATTTT. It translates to CASSLALADTQYF.

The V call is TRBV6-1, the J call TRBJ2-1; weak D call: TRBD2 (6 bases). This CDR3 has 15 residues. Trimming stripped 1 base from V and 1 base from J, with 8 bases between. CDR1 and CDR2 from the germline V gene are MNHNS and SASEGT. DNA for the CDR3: TGTGCCAGCAGTGAAGGGAGGGGATCCTACAATGAGCAGTTCTTC. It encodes CASSEGRGSYNEQFF.

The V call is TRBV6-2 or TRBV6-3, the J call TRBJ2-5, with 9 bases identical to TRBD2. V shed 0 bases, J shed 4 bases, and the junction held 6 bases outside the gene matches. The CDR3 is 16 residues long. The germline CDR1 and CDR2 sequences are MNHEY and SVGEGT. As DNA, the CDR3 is TGTGCCAGCAGTTACTCGGGCGGGGGGGCCGGAGAGACCCAGTACTTC. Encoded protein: CASSYSGGGAGETQYF.

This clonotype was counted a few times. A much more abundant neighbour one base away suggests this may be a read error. Here the CDR3 reads CASSLDPGGKVRHEQYF. In nucleotides, the CDR3 is TGTGCCAGCAGCTTAGATCCGGGGGGCAAAGTCCGCCACGAGCAGTACTTC. The rearrangement links TRBV7-9 to TRBJ2-7; maybe TRBD2 (7 bases). Germline V gene sequence: CDR1 SEHNR, CDR2 FQNEAQ (reference sequence). Trimming cost V 1 base and J 5 bases, with 21 bases left between them. The CDR3 is 17 residues long.

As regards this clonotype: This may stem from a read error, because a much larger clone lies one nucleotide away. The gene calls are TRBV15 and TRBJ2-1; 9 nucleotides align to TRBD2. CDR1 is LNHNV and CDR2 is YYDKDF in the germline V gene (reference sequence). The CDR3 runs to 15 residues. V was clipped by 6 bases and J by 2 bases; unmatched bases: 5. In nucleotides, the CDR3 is TGTGCCACCAGGGAGGCTAGCGGGGCCTACAATGAGCAGTTCTTC. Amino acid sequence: CATREASGAYNEQFF.

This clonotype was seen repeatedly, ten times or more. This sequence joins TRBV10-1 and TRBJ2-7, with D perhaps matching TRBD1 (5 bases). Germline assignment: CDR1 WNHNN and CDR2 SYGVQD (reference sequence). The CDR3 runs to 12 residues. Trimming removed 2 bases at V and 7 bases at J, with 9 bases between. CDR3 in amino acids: CASSEDSEEQYF. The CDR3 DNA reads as TGCGCCAGCAGTGAGGACAGCGAGGAGCAGTACTTC.

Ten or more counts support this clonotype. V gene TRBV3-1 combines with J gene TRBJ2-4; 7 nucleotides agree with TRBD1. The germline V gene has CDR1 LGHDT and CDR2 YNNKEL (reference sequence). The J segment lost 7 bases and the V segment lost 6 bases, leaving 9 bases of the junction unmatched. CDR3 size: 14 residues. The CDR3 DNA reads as TGTGCCAGCAGGAAACAGGGGACGGGGAACATTCAGTACTTC. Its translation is CASRKQGTGNIQYF. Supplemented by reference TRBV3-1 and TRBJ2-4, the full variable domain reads DTAVSQTPKYLVTQMGNDKSIKCEQNLGHDTMYWYKQDSKKFLKIMFSYNNKELIINETVPNRFSPKSPDKAHLNLHINSLELGDSAVYFCASRKQGTGNIQYFGAGTRLSVL.

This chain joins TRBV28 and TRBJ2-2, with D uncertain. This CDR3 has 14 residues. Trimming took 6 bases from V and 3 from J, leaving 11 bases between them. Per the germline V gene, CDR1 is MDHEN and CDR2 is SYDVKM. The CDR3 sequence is CASRTGSDTGELFF. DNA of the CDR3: TGTGCCAGCAGAACCGGCAGCGACACCGGGGAGCTGTTTTTT.

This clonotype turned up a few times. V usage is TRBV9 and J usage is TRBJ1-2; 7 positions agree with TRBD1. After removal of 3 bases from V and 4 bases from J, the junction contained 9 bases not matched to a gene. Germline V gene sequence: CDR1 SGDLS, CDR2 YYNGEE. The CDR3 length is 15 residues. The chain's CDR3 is CASSAVGWDSYGYTF. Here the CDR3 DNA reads TGTGCCAGCAGCGCAGTAGGTTGGGACAGCTATGGCTACACCTTC.

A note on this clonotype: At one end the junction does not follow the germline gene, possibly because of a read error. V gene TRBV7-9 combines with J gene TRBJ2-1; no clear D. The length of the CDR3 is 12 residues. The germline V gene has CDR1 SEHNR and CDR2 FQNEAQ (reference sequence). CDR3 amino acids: CASSSLNNERFF. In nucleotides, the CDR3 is TGTGCCAGCAGCTCTTTGAACAATGAGCGGTTCTTC.

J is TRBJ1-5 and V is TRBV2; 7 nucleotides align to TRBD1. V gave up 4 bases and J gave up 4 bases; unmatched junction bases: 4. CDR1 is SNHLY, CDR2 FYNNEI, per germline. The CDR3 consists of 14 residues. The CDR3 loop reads CASSVRGLNQPQHF. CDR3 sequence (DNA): TGTGCCAGCAGTGTTAGGGGGCTAAATCAGCCCCAGCATTTT.

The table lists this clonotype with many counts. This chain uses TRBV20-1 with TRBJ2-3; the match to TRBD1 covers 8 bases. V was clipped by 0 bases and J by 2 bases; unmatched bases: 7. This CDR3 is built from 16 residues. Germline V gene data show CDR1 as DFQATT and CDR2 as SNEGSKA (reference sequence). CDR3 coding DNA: TGCAGTGCTAGAGATCTCCTGGGACAGGTCACAGATACGCAGTATTTT. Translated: CSARDLLGQVTDTQYF.

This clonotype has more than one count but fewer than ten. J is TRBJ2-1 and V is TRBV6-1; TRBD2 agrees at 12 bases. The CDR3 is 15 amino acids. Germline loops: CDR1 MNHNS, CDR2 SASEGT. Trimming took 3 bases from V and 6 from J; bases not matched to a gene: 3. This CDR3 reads CASSDRTSGINEQFF. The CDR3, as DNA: TGTGCCAGCAGTGACCGGACTAGCGGGATCAATGAGCAGTTCTTC.

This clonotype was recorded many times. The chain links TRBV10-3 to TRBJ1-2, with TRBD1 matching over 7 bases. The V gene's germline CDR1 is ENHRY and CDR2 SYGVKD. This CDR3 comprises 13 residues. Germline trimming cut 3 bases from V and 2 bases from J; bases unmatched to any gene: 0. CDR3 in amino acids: CAISEQGNYGYTF. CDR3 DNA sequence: TGTGCCATCAGTGAACAGGGGAACTATGGCTACACCTTC.

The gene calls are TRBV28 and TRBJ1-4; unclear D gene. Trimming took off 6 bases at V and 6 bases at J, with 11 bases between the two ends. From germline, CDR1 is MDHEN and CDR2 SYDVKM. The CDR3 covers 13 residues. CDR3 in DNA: TGTGCCAGCAGGTCCCACCCGTATGAAAAACTGTTTTTT. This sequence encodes CASRSHPYEKLFF.

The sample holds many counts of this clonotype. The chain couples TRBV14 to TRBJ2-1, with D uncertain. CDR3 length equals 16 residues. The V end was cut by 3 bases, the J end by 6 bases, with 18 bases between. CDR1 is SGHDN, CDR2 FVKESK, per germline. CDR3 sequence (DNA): TGTGCCAGCAGCCAGTTAAATGGGGTTTCTCGCAATGAGCAGTTCTTC. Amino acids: CASSQLNGVSRNEQFF. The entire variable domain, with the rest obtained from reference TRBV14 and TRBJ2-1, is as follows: EAGVTQFPSHSVIEKGQTVTLRCDPISGHDNLYWYRRVMGKEIKFLLHFVKESKQDESGMPNNRFLAERTGGTYSTLKVQPAELEDSGVYFCASSQLNGVSRNEQFFGPGTRLTVL.

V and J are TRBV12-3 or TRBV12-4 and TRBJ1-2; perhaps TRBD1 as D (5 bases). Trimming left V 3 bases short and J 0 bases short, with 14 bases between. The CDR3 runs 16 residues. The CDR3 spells CASSLAGAATNYGYTF. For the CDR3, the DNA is TGTGCCAGCAGTTTGGCCGGGGCAGCTACTAACTATGGCTACACCTTC.

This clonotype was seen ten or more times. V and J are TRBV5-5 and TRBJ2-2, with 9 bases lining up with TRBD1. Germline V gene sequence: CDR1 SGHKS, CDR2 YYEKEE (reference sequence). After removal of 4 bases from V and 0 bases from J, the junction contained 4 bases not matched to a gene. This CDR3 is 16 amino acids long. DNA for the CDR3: TGTGCCAGCAGCCGCACAGGGGGCCCGAACACCGGGGAGCTGTTTTTT. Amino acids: CASSRTGGPNTGELFF.

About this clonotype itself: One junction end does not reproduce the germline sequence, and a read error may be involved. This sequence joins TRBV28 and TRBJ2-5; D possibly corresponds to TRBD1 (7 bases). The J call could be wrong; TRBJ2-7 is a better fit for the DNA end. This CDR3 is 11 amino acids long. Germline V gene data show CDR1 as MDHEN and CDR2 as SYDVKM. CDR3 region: CTSRGAYEQYF. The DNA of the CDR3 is TGTACCAGCAGGGGGGCCTACGAGCAGTACTTC.